Presented here are 30 T cell receptor beta chains from one specimen sequenced in a study. TCRdb processed the RT-PCR reads anew with MiXCR; each CDR3 protein has one entry. This table holds approximately 720,000 distinct CDR3 sequences, 14% found once. Sample: memory CD4+ T cells from blood. These receptors all come from a female donor in good health, serving as a healthy control.

The chain employs TRBV20-1 and TRBJ1-5, with TRBD1 matching 10 bases. Germline CDR1 and CDR2: DFQATT and SNEGSKA (reference sequence). The CDR3 consists of 15 residues. V dropped 1 base and J dropped 5; count of bases not matched to a gene: 5. The CDR3 sequence is CSARATGGGDQPQHF. DNA of the CDR3: TGCAGTGCTAGAGCGACAGGGGGCGGGGATCAGCCCCAGCATTTT.

This clonotype was detected many times. The V and J genes are TRBV5-1 and TRBJ2-1; possibly TRBD2 for D (6 bases). Trimming stripped 4 bases from V and 4 bases from J, with 12 bases between. This CDR3 comprises 14 residues. Germline V CDR1 and CDR2: SGHRS, YFSETQ. The CDR3: CASSMGGEYNEQFF. CDR3 coding DNA: TGCGCCAGCAGCATGGGGGGAGAATACAATGAGCAGTTCTTC.

V gene TRBV6-1 combines with J gene TRBJ1-6, with D hard to call. The CDR3 has 14 residues. Trimming removed 2 bases at V and 9 bases at J, with 11 bases between. CDR1 is MNHNS and CDR2 is SASEGT in the germline V gene. CDR3 nucleotides: TGTGCCAGCAGTGAACTCCCGGTGGGTTCACCCCTCCACTTT. Protein sequence: CASSELPVGSPLHF.

The V call is TRBV9, the J call TRBJ2-2, with TRBD2 as a possible D gene (6 bases). The V gene's germline CDR1 is SGDLS and CDR2 YYNGEE. The CDR3 has 15 residues. The V gene lost 0 bases and the J gene lost 4 bases, with 10 bases spanning the gap. Here the CDR3 DNA reads TGTGCCAGCAGCGTAGGCCCAGCGGGCACCGGGGAGCTGTTTTTT. Protein: CASSVGPAGTGELFF.

The rearrangement uses TRBV6-5 and TRBJ1-2; 10 nucleotides agree with TRBD1. J lost 5 bases, V lost 6 bases, and 6 bases had no gene match. The V gene's germline CDR1 is MNHEY and CDR2 SVGAGI. This CDR3 contains 14 residues. The chain's CDR3 is CASRRDRGFYGYTF. Here the CDR3 DNA reads TGTGCCAGCAGAAGGGACAGGGGCTTTTATGGCTACACCTTC.

This clonotype has a count of ten or more. This chain uses TRBV7-9 with TRBJ2-7, with a tentative D call TRBD1 (5 bases). The CDR3 totals 13 residues. V dropped 5 bases and J dropped 1 base, with 9 bases sitting between them. Germline CDR1 reads SEHNR; CDR2 reads FQNEAQ (reference sequence). CDR3 in amino acids: CASSAGNSYEQYF. CDR3 DNA: TGTGCCAGCAGCGCAGGGAATTCCTACGAGCAGTACTTC. Together with reference TRBV7-9 and TRBJ2-7, the CDR3 gives the full variable domain: DTGVSQNPRHKITKRGQNVTFRCDPISEHNRLYWYRQTLGQGPEFLTYFQNEAQLEKSRLLSDRFSAERPKGSFSTLEIQRTEQGDSAMYLCASSAGNSYEQYFGPGTRLTVT.

There are a few counts of this clonotype. This chain links TRBV20-1 with TRBJ2-7, with 11 bases aligning to TRBD2. Germline V gene data show CDR1 as DFQATT and CDR2 as SNEGSKA (reference sequence). The CDR3 is 13 residues long. V lost 5 bases to trimming and J lost 4 bases; unmatched junction nucleotides: 4. For the CDR3, the DNA is TGCAGTGCTGGCTGGACTAGCGGGTACGAGCAGTACTTC. The encoded protein is CSAGWTSGYEQYF.

Ten or more counts support this clonotype. V is TRBV5-8 and J is TRBJ2-3; a weak D match, TRBD1 (6 bases). V lost 1 base, J lost 2 bases, and 11 bases lay in between. Germline CDR1 reads SGHTS; CDR2 reads YDEGEE. The CDR3 is 15 residues long. The CDR3 protein is CASSLRGTSTDTQYF. The DNA for the CDR3 is TGTGCCAGCAGCTTGAGGGGGACGTCCACAGATACGCAGTATTTT. Drawing the rest from reference TRBV5-8 and TRBJ2-3, the complete variable domain is EAGVTQSPTHLIKTRGQQATLRCSPISGHTSVYWYQQALGLGLQFLLWYDEGEERNRGNFPPRFSGRQFPNYSSELNVNALELEDSALYLCASSLRGTSTDTQYFGPGTRLTVL.

This clonotype was observed a handful of times. CDR3 in amino acids: CASSFQGFAKNIQYF. The CDR3 DNA follows: TGTGCCAGCAGTTTCCAGGGTTTTGCCAAAAACATTCAGTACTTC. The V and J genes are TRBV28 and TRBJ2-4, with a tentative D call TRBD1 (5 bases). V lost 3 bases to trimming and J lost 1 base, with 10 bases between them. The germline gives CDR1 MDHEN, CDR2 SYDVKM. The CDR3 runs to 15 residues.

Ten or more counts support this clonotype. V and J are TRBV4-3 and TRBJ2-5; 16 bases match TRBD2. The CDR3 extends over 19 amino acids. Germline V gives CDR1 LGHNA, CDR2 YSLEER. V trimming: 0 bases; J trimming: 4 bases; junction bases outside the gene matches: 8. CDR3 amino acids: CASSQDMGLAGGPVETQYF. CDR3 in DNA: TGCGCCAGCAGCCAAGATATGGGACTAGCGGGAGGGCCCGTAGAGACCCAGTACTTC.

V usage is TRBV20-1 and J usage is TRBJ1-1; D gene unclear. The CDR3 contains 14 residues. The ends were cut back, 4 bases at V and 1 base at J, with 13 bases in the middle. Looked up from germline, CDR1 is DFQATT and CDR2 is SNEGSKA (reference sequence). The CDR3 protein is CSAKAGTSNTEAFF. The CDR3 coding sequence is TGCAGTGCTAAAGCGGGTACCTCGAACACTGAAGCTTTCTTT.

The chain recombines TRBV28 with TRBJ1-5, with 8 bases lining up with TRBD1. CDR3 length: 14 amino acids. V lost 8 bases and J lost 9; bases outside the gene matches: 12. The germline CDR1 and CDR2 sequences are MDHEN and SYDVKM. In DNA, the CDR3 is TGTGCCAGCGGATCCCAGGGGGCCGCGGTGCCCCAGCATTTT. This codes for CASGSQGAAVPQHF.

This clonotype was counted only a few times. The chain couples TRBV6-5 to TRBJ2-5, with TRBD2 matching over 10 bases. There are 15 residues in the CDR3. Germline V gene data show CDR1 as MNHEY and CDR2 as SVGAGI. J gave up 5 bases and V 1 base, and 4 bases lay outside the gene matches. In nucleotides, the CDR3 is TGTGCCAGCAGTTACTGGAGCGGGGGGGCGGAGACCCAGTACTTC. Protein: CASSYWSGGAETQYF.

V and J are TRBV5-1 and TRBJ2-2, with 7 bases identical to TRBD2. The V segment lost 4 bases and the J segment 0 bases; nucleotides outside the gene matches: 6. CDR3 size: 16 residues. Germline V gene data show CDR1 as SGHRS and CDR2 as YFSETQ. The CDR3 is CASSGRGRTNTGELFF. Here the CDR3 DNA reads TGCGCCAGCAGCGGCCGCGGGAGAACGAACACCGGGGAGCTGTTTTTT.

The gene calls are TRBV5-1 and TRBJ1-5, with TRBD1 as a possible D gene (6 bases). The germline V and J ends were trimmed by 5 bases and 1 base, with 19 bases remaining between them. This CDR3 is 17 amino acids long. Looked up from germline, CDR1 is SGHRS and CDR2 is YFSETQ. The DNA of the CDR3 is TGCGCCAGCAGTTTGACAGGCGACCCGGGGAGCAATCAGCCCCAGCATTTT. Its translation is CASSLTGDPGSNQPQHF.

The chain carries TRBV20-1 and TRBJ1-5; D remains ambiguous. Trimming shortened V by 0 bases and J by 4 bases, and 10 bases separated the two germline ends. CDR3 length: 14 amino acids. Germline CDR1 and CDR2: DFQATT and SNEGSKA (reference sequence). CDR3 in amino acids: CSARDWSGNQPQHF. CDR3 DNA sequence: TGCAGTGCTAGAGATTGGAGCGGAAATCAGCCCCAGCATTTT.

The V and J genes are TRBV6-5 and TRBJ2-5; D may be TRBD2 (6 bases). Germline V gives CDR1 MNHEY, CDR2 SVGAGI. The germline V and J ends were trimmed by 6 bases and 3 bases, with 11 bases remaining between them. CDR3 size: 13 residues. CDR3 residues: CASREGEKETQYF. DNA of the CDR3: TGTGCCAGCAGGGAGGGAGAAAAAGAGACCCAGTACTTC.

In this sample, this clonotype turned up a few times. Written as DNA, the CDR3 is TGCAGTGCTAGGGACTTTGACAGGGGTGTCGGCGAGCAGTACTTC. Translating it yields CSARDFDRGVGEQYF. This rearrangement joins TRBV20-1 to TRBJ2-7, with TRBD1 identical over 8 bases. From germline, CDR1 is DFQATT and CDR2 SNEGSKA (reference sequence). The CDR3 length is 15 residues. V shed 3 bases and J 6 bases; nucleotides not matched to a gene: 13.

This clonotype has just a few counts. The J gene is TRBJ1-5, the V gene TRBV4-2, with unresolved D. Trimming cost V 1 base and J 0 bases, with 7 bases left between them. CDR3 length equals 15 residues. Per the germline V gene, CDR1 is LGHNA and CDR2 is YNFKEQ. This chain's CDR3 is CASSQGEGSNQPQHF. As DNA, the CDR3 is TGTGCCAGCAGCCAAGGTGAAGGTAGCAATCAGCCCCAGCATTTT.

The J gene is TRBJ1-2, the V gene TRBV6-6; 7 nucleotides line up with TRBD1. The length of the CDR3 is 16 residues. J lost 2 bases, V lost 2 bases, and 8 bases had no gene match. CDR1 MNHNY and CDR2 SVGAGI come from the germline V gene (reference sequence). CDR3: CASSYDPWTGNYGYTF. The CDR3 DNA is TGTGCCAGCAGTTACGACCCCTGGACAGGAAACTATGGCTACACCTTC.

The chain carries TRBV12-3 or TRBV12-4 and TRBJ2-3; D not resolved. V was shortened by 3 bases and J by 11 bases, with 12 bases between the two germline ends. This CDR3 has 12 residues. Written as DNA, the CDR3 is TGTGCCAGCAGTTTTTACGCCACCGGGCAGTATTTT. This codes for CASSFYATGQYF.

This clonotype was recorded at least ten times. Here the CDR3 reads CASSPKHGPYEQYF. In nucleotides, the CDR3 is TGTGCCAGCAGCCCCAAGCACGGGCCCTACGAGCAGTACTTC. The chain combines TRBV11-2 with TRBJ2-7; D call uncertain. The ends were cut back, 5 bases at V and 2 bases at J, with 13 bases in the middle. There are 14 residues in the CDR3. Germline values: CDR1 SGHAT, CDR2 FQNNGV.

The chain combines TRBV11-1 with TRBJ2-1; D may be TRBD1 or TRBD2 (5 bases each). The V and J ends lost 4 bases and 2 bases respectively, with 15 bases between them. This CDR3 has 16 residues. In germline, CDR1 is SGHAT, CDR2 FQDESV (reference sequence). The CDR3 DNA is TGTGCCAGCAGCTCCACGGGACCGACAGCCTACAATGAGCAGTTCTTC. Its translation: CASSSTGPTAYNEQFF.

This clonotype has just a few counts. The V gene is TRBV28, the J gene TRBJ2-7, with 8 nucleotides matching TRBD2. The CDR3 sequence is 15 residues long. The V and J ends lost 6 bases and 6 bases, in that order; junction bases with no gene match: 13. Germline loops: CDR1 MDHEN, CDR2 SYDVKM. CDR3 coding DNA: TGTGCCAGCAGGCTAGGAAGAGCGGGAGTGGGCGAGCAGTACTTC. Translated, it gives CASRLGRAGVGEQYF.

Only a few counts were recorded for this clonotype. The junction departs from germline at one end; a sequencing error may be responsible. The V and J genes are TRBV10-2 and TRBJ2-3; TRBD2 matches 12 bases. From germline, CDR1 is WSHSY and CDR2 SAAADI. The CDR3 is 15 amino acids. The CDR3 protein is CASRESSGRGDTQYF. CDR3 bases: TGCGCCAGCAGGGAGTCTAGCGGGAGGGGAGATACGCAGTATTTT.

This clonotype was seen a handful of times. For the CDR3, the DNA is TGTGCCAGCAGCTCGACAGGGCTACAAGAGACCCAGTACTTC. Encoded protein: CASSSTGLQETQYF. The rearrangement joins TRBV28 to TRBJ2-5; 7 nucleotides line up with TRBD1. J was trimmed by 2 bases and V by 6 bases; bases with no gene match: 6. The V gene's germline CDR1 is MDHEN and CDR2 SYDVKM. The CDR3 loop spans 14 amino acids.

Ten or more counts support this clonotype. The chain couples TRBV6-1 to TRBJ2-7; TRBD1 might be the D (5 bases). Trimming removed 7 bases at V and 2 bases at J, with 15 bases between. Looked up from germline, CDR1 is MNHNS and CDR2 is SASEGT. CDR3 length: 14 amino acids. This chain's CDR3 is CASISGQGAYEQYF. CDR3 in DNA: TGTGCCAGCATCTCTGGGCAGGGTGCCTACGAGCAGTACTTC.

This rearrangement joins TRBV18 to TRBJ1-1, with 7 positions matching TRBD1. Germline lookup yields CDR1 KGHSH and CDR2 LQKENI. This CDR3 is built from 15 residues. V lost 6 bases and J lost 1; bases outside the gene matches: 8. CDR3 amino acids: CASSLIGTENTEAFF. CDR3 in DNA: TGTGCCAGCTCCCTTATTGGGACAGAGAACACTGAAGCTTTCTTT. Variable domain in full (rest from reference TRBV18 and TRBJ1-1): NAGVMQNPRHLVRRRGQEARLRCSPMKGHSHVYWYRQLPEEGLKFMVYLQKENIIDESGMPKERFSAEFPKEGPSILRIQQVVRGDSAAYFCASSLIGTENTEAFFGQGTRLTVV.

In its sample, this clonotype was seen many times. The V call is TRBV20-1, the J call TRBJ1-1; a possible D gene is TRBD1 (6 bases). Germline V gene sequence: CDR1 DFQATT, CDR2 SNEGSKA (reference sequence). The CDR3 extends over 14 amino acids. V was pared by 3 bases and J by 4 bases, with 15 bases between. The CDR3 DNA sequence: TGCAGTGCTAGCCAGGGGCCCCTTGTCACTGAAGCTTTCTTT. Translation gives CSASQGPLVTEAFF.

Only a few counts were recorded for this clonotype. The chain uses TRBV12-3 or TRBV12-4 and TRBJ2-7, with a possible D match to TRBD1 (5 bases). Trimming shortened V by 6 bases and J by 6 bases, and 21 bases separated the two germline ends. The CDR3 has 15 residues. The CDR3 DNA reads TGTGCCAGCAGCCGCGGTTCAACAGGTTTGGTCGAGCAGTACTTC. Amino acids: CASSRGSTGLVEQYF.